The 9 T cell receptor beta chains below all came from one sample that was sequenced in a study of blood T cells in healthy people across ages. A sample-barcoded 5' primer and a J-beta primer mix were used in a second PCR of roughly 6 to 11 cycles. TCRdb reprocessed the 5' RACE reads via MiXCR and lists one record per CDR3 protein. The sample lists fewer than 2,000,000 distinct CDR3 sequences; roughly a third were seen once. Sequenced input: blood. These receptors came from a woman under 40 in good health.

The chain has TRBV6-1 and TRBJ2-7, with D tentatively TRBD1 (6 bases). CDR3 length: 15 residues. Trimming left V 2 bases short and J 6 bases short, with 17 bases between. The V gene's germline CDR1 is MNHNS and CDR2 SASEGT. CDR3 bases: TGTGCCAGCAGTGAAACCGACAGGCGATTCCTCGAGCAGTACTTC. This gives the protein CASSETDRRFLEQYF.

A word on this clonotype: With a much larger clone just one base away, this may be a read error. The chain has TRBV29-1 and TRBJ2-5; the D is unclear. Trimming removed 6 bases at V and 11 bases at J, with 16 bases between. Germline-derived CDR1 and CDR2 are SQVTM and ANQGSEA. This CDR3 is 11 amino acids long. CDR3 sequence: CSVLAALEQYF. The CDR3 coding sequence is TGCAGCGTGCTGGCGGCGTTGGAGCAGTACTTC.

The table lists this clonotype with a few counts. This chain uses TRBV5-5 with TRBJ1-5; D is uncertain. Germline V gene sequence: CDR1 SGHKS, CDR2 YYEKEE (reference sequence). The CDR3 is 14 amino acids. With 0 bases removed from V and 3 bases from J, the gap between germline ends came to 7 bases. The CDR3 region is CASSLVGNNQPQHF. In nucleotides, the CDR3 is TGTGCCAGCAGCTTGGTTGGGAACAATCAGCCCCAGCATTTT.

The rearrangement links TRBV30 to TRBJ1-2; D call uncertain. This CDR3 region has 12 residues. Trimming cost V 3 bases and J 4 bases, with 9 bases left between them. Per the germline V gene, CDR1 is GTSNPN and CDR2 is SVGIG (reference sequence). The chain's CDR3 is CAWSLGVYGYTF. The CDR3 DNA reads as TGTGCCTGGAGCCTGGGTGTCTATGGCTACACCTTC.

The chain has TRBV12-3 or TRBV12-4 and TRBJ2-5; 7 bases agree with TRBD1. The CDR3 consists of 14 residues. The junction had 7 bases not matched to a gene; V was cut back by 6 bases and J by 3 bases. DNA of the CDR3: TGTGCCAGCAGATTGTCGACAGGGAAAGAGACCCAGTACTTC. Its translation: CASRLSTGKETQYF.

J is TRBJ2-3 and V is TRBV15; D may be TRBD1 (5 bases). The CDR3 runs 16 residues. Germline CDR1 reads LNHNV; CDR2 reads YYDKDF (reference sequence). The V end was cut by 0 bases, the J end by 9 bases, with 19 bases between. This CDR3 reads CATSRDLGLGADTQYF. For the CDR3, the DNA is TGTGCCACCAGCAGAGACCTGGGGCTTGGGGCGGACACGCAGTATTTT.

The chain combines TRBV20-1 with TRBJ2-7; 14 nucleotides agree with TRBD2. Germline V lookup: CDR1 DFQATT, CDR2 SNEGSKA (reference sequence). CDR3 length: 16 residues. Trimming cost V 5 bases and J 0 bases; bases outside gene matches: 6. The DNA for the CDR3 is TGCAGTGCTCGGACCGGACTAGCGGGGGGCTCCTACGAGCAGTACTTC. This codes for CSARTGLAGGSYEQYF.

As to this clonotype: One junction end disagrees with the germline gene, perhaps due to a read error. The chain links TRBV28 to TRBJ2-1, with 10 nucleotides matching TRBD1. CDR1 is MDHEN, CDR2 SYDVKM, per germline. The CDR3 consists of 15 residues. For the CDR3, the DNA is TGTGCCGGCAGTCACCATGGACAGGGGGGGTATGAGCAGTTCTTC. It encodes CAGSHHGQGGYEQFF.

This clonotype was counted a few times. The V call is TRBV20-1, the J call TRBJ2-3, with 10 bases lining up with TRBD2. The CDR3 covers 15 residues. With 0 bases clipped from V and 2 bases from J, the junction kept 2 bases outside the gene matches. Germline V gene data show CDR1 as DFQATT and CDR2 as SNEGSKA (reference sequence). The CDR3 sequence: CSARDGTSVTDTQYF. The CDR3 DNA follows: TGCAGTGCTAGAGACGGGACTAGCGTCACAGATACGCAGTATTTT.